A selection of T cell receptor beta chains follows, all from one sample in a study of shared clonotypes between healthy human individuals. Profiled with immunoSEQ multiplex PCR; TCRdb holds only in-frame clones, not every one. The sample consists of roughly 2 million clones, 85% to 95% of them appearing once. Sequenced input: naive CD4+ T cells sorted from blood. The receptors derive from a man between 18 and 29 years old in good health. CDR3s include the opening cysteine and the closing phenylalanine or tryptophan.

CDR3aa: CASSFRVGEKLFF; j_gene: TRBJ1-4; len: 13; v_gene: TRBV11-2
CDR3aa: CASQQGENQPQHF; j_gene: TRBJ1-5; len: 13; v_gene: TRBV6-1
CDR3aa: CASTREGRSNQPQHF; j_gene: TRBJ1-5; len: 15; v_gene: TRBV2
CDR3aa: CASSATGGSPQPQHF; j_gene: TRBJ1-5; len: 15; v_gene: TRBV7-2
CDR3aa: CASSVTGVNTEAFF; j_gene: TRBJ1-1; len: 14; v_gene: TRBV25-1
CDR3aa: CASSFLGQPNYGYTF; j_gene: TRBJ1-2; len: 15; v_gene: TRBV7-2
CDR3aa: CASSTRVAGETSAQYF; j_gene: TRBJ2-3; len: 16; v_gene: TRBV19
CDR3aa: CASSQDVSERTYNSPLHF; j_gene: TRBJ1-6; len: 18; v_gene: TRBV4-1
CDR3aa: CAWSTSGRGTEAFF; j_gene: TRBJ1-1; len: 14; v_gene: TRBV30
CDR3aa: CASSQEQGSYGYTF; j_gene: TRBJ1-2; len: 14; v_gene: TRBV14
CDR3aa: CASSEFLAGANEQYF; j_gene: TRBJ2-7; len: 15; v_gene: TRBV6-1
CDR3aa: CASSLQAWGYTF; j_gene: TRBJ1-2; len: 12; v_gene: TRBV28
CDR3aa: CAWSRRNTGELFF; j_gene: TRBJ2-2; len: 13; v_gene: TRBV30
CDR3aa: CASSFGAGGSYNEQFF; j_gene: TRBJ2-1; len: 16; v_gene: TRBV5-1
CDR3aa: CASSKAPDRDNTEAFF; j_gene: TRBJ1-1; len: 16; v_gene: TRBV21-1
CDR3aa: CASSPPGRQMNTEAFF; j_gene: TRBJ1-1; len: 16; v_gene: TRBV18
CDR3aa: CASSQGRTGGYEQYF; j_gene: TRBJ2-7; len: 15; v_gene: TRBV4-1
CDR3aa: CASSLRFPGGPSTDTQYF; j_gene: TRBJ2-3; len: 18; v_gene: TRBV7-8
CDR3aa: CASSPVPGQGRNSPLHF; j_gene: TRBJ1-6; len: 17; v_gene: TRBV7-9
CDR3aa: CASSLDNDEQYF; j_gene: TRBJ2-7; len: 12; v_gene: TRBV7-9
CDR3aa: CASTRRENNNSPLHF; j_gene: TRBJ1-6; len: 15; v_gene: TRBV7-2
CDR3aa: CASSPQWTGGITEAFF; j_gene: TRBJ1-1; len: 16; v_gene: TRBV7-6
CDR3aa: CATKAPGNTEAFF; j_gene: TRBJ1-1; len: 13; v_gene: TRBV6-5
CDR3aa: CASSQIDEKLFF; j_gene: TRBJ1-4; len: 12; v_gene: TRBV18
CDR3aa: CASSGAYEQYF; j_gene: TRBJ2-7; len: 11; v_gene: TRBV6-6
CDR3aa: CASSLAFLGSYEQYF; j_gene: TRBJ2-7; len: 15; v_gene: TRBV5-1
CDR3aa: CASRPTGKKNTEAFF; j_gene: TRBJ1-1; len: 15; v_gene: TRBV6-6
CDR3aa: CASSLGGTGGSYGYTF; j_gene: TRBJ1-2; len: 16; v_gene: TRBV5-4
CDR3aa: CASSQDSFGSAGNTIYF; j_gene: TRBJ1-3; len: 17; v_gene: TRBV4-3
CDR3aa: CASSLASGAGANVLTF; j_gene: TRBJ2-6; len: 16; v_gene: TRBV9
CDR3aa: CASSPDRGRYDTEAFF; j_gene: TRBJ1-1; len: 16; v_gene: TRBV27
CDR3aa: CASSSGVGEQFF; j_gene: TRBJ2-1; len: 12; v_gene: TRBV6-5
CDR3aa: CASSFGGKQYF; j_gene: TRBJ2-7; len: 11; v_gene: TRBV27
CDR3aa: CSGLAGGEDTQYF; j_gene: TRBJ2-3; len: 13; v_gene: TRBV29-1
CDR3aa: CASSVGVGQSTDTQYF; j_gene: TRBJ2-3; len: 16; v_gene: TRBV9
CDR3aa: CASSFEGQGINEQYF; j_gene: TRBJ2-7; len: 15; v_gene: TRBV5-4
CDR3aa: CATMDGEFGELFF; j_gene: TRBJ2-2; len: 13; v_gene: TRBV19
CDR3aa: CAPSDRAIGELFF; j_gene: TRBJ2-2; len: 13; v_gene: TRBV7-9
CDR3aa: CATKPGFDYNEQFF; j_gene: TRBJ2-1; len: 14; v_gene: TRBV5-1
CDR3aa: CASSLGGPQPQHF; j_gene: TRBJ1-5; len: 13; v_gene: TRBV16
CDR3aa: CASSLDPGLNTEAFF; j_gene: TRBJ1-1; len: 15; v_gene: TRBV11-2